Sequencing of this T cell receptor beta chain was carried out in a study of T cell responses to AZD1222 COVID-19 vaccine. On this clone: Its antigen is unidentified.

TCRdb's copy holds only in-frame clones and misses some; the assay was immunoSEQ multiplex PCR. The repertoire includes approximately 130,000 clones, approximately 88% of them detected once, and 4.5% to 7% sits in the top ten. Germline values: CDR1 SGDLS, CDR2 YYNGEE. V lost 4 bases to trimming and J lost 8 bases; unmatched junction nucleotides: 16. The CDR3 covers 18 residues. General observations from the study: Vaccination with two AZD1222 doses was followed by a rise in Spike-specific TCR breadth and depth. Among spike-specific TCRs, nearly half reportedly target unmutated variant regions. Donors were largely white British and mainly female; clonal diversity was possibly underestimated. Seropositive status at baseline applied to only a handful of AZD1222 recipients.

This clonotype originated in an adult who received the AZD1222 COVID-19 vaccine. The V and J genes are TRBV9 and TRBJ2-1, with 12 bases that match TRBD2. The sequenced sample was peripheral blood, obtained 28 days after the second AZD1222 dose. CDR3 sequence: CASSPHASTSGSMDEQFF. Here the CDR3 DNA reads TGTGCCAGCAGCCCGCATGCGTCGACTAGCGGGAGCATGGATGAGCAGTTCTTC.